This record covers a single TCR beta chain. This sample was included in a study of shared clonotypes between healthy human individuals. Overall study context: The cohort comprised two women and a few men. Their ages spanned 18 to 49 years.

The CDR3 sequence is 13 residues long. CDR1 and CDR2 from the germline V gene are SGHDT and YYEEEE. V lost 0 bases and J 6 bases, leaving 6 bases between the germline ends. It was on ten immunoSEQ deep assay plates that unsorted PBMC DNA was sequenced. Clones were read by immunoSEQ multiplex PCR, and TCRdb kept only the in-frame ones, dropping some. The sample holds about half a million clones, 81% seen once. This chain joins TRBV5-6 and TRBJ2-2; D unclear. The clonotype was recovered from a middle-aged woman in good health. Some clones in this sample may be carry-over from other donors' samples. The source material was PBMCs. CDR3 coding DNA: TGTGCCAGCAGCTTGGGGACGGCCGGGGAGCTGTTTTTT. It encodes CASSLGTAGELFF.